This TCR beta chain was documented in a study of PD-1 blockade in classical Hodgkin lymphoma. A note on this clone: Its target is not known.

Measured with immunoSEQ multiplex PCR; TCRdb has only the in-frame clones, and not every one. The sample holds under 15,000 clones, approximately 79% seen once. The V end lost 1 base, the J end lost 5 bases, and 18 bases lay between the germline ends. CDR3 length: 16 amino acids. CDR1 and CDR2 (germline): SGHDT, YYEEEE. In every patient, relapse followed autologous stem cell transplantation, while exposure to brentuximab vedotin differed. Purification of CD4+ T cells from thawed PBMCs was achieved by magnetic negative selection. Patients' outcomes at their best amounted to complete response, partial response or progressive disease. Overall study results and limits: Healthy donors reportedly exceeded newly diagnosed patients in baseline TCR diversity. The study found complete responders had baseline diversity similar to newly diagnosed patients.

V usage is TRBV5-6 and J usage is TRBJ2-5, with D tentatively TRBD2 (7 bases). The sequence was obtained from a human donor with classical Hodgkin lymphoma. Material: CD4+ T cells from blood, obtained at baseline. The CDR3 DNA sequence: TGTGCCAGCAGCTTGTTGAGTGGGGGGGCCTTGGAGACCCAGTACTTC. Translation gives CASSLLSGGALETQYF. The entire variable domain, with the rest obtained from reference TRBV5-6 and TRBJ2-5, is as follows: DAGVTQSPTHLIKTRGQQVTLRCSPKSGHDTVSWYQQALGQGPQFIFQYYEEEERQRGNFPDRFSGHQFPNYSSELNVNALLLGDSALYLCASSLLSGGALETQYFGPGTRLLVL.